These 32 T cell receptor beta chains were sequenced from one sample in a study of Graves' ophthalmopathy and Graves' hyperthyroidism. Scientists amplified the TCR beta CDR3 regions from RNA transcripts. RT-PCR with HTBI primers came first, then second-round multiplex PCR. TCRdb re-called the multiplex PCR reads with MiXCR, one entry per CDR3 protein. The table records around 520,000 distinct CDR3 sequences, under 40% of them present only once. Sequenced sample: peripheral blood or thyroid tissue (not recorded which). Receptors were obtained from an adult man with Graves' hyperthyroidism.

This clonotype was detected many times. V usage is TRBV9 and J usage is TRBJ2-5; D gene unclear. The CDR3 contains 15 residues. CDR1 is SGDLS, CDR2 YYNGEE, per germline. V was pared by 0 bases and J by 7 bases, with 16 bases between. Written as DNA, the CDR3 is TGTGCCAGCAGCGTAGGAACCACGTCATTGGGGACCCAGTACTTC. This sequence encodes CASSVGTTSLGTQYF.

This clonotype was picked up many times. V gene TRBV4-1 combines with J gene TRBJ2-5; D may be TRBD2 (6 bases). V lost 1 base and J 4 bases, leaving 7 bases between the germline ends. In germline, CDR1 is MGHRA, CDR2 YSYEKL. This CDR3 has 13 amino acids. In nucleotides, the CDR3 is TGCGCCAGCAGCCAAGTTAGCGGAGAGACCCAGTACTTC. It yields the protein CASSQVSGETQYF.

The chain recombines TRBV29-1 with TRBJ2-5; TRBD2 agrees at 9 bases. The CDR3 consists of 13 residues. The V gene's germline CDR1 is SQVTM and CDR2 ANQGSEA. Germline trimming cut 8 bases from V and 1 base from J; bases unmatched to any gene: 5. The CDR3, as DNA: TGCAGCCTTCGGACTAGCGCCCAAGAGACCCAGTACTTC. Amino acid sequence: CSLRTSAQETQYF.

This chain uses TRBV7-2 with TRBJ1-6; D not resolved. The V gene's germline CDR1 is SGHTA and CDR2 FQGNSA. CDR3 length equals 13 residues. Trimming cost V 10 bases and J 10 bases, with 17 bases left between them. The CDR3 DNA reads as TGTGCCACATCCCCGGGCAGTTTCTCACCCCTCCACTTT. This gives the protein CATSPGSFSPLHF.

The CDR3 sequence: CSAYRDTSANTEAFF. In nucleotides, the CDR3 is TGCAGCGCATACCGGGACACCTCGGCGAACACTGAAGCTTTCTTT. The V gene is TRBV29-1, the J gene TRBJ1-1; perhaps TRBD1 as D (6 bases). V dropped 7 bases and J dropped 1 base, with 19 bases sitting between them. The CDR3 is 15 amino acids. Looked up from germline, CDR1 is SQVTM and CDR2 is ANQGSEA.

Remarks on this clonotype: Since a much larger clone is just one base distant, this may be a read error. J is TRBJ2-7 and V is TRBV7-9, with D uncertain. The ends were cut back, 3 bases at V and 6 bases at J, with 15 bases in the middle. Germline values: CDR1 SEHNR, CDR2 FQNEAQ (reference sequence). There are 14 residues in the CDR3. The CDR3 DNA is TGTGCCAGCAGCTTGGCTGCTGACCGGGTCGAGCAGTACTTC. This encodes CASSLAADRVEQYF.

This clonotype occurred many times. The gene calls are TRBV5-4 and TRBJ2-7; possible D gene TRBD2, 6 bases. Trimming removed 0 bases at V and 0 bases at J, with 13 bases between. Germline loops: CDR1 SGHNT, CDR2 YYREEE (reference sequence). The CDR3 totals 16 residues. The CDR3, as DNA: TGTGCCAGCAGCTTGGGGGGTAGCGGACGCTCCTACGAGCAGTACTTC. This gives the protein CASSLGGSGRSYEQYF. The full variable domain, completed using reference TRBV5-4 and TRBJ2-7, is ETGVTQSPTHLIKTRGQQVTLRCSSQSGHNTVSWYQQALGQGPQFIFQYYREEENGRGNFPPRFSGLQFPNYSSELNVNALELDDSALYLCASSLGGSGRSYEQYFGPGTRLTVT.

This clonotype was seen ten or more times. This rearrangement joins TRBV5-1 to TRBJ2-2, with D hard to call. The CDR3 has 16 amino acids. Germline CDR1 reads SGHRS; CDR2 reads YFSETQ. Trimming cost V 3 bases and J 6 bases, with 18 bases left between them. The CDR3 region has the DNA TGCGCCAGCAGCTCTCCGGGTTCTAGTCTTCCCGGGGAGCTGTTTTTT. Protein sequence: CASSSPGSSLPGELFF. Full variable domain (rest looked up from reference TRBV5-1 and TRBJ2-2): KAGVTQTPRYLIKTRGQQVTLSCSPISGHRSVSWYQQTPGQGLQFLFEYFSETQRNKGNFPGRFSGRQFSNSRSEMNVSTLELGDSALYLCASSSPGSSLPGELFFGEGSRLTVL.

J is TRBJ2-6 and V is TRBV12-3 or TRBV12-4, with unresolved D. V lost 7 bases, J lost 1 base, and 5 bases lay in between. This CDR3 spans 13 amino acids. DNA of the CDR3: TGTGCCAGCACCCATTCTGGGGCCAACGTCCTGACTTTC. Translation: CASTHSGANVLTF.

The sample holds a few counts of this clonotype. The DNA for the CDR3 is TGTGCCAGCAGCCAAGAAGTGGGGATCGGGACACCTGAGCAGTACTTC. Residues: CASSQEVGIGTPEQYF. The chain is built from TRBV3-1 and TRBJ2-7, with D possibly matching TRBD1 (6 bases). Trimming took 0 bases from V and 7 from J, leaving 19 bases between them. Germline lookup yields CDR1 LGHDT and CDR2 YNNKEL (reference sequence). CDR3 size: 16 residues.

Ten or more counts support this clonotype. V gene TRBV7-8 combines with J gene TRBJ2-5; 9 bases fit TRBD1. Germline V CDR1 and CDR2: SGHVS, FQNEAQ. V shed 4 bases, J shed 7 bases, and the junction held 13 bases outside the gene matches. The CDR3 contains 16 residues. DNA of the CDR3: TGTGCCAGCAGCTCAGCCCCGACAGGACAGGGGCGGACCCAGTACTTC. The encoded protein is CASSSAPTGQGRTQYF. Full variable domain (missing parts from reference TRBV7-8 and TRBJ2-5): GAGVSQSPRYKVAKRGQDVALRCDPISGHVSLFWYQQALGQGPEFLTYFQNEAQLDKSGLPSDRFFAERPEGSVSTLKIQRTQQEDSAVYLCASSSAPTGQGRTQYFGPGTRLLVL.

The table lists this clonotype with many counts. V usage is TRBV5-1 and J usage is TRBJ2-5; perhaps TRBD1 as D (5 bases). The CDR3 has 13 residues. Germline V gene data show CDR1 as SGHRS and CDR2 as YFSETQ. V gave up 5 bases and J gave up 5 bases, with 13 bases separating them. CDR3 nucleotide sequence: TGCGCCAGCAGGATCCAGGGTGGGGAGACCCAGTACTTC. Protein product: CASRIQGGETQYF.

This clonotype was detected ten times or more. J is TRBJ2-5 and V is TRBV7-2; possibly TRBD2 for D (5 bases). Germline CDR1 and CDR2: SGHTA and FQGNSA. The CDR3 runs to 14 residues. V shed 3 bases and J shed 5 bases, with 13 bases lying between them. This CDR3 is CASSFSGKRETQYF. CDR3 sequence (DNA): TGTGCCAGCAGCTTTTCTGGCAAGCGGGAGACCCAGTACTTC.

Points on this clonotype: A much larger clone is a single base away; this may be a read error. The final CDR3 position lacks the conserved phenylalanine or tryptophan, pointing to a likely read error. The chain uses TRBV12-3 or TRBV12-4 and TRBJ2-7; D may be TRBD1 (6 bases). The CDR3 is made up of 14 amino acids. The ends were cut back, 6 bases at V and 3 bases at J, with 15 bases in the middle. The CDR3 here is CASRSSGQNYEQYL. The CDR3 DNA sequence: TGTGCCAGCAGATCGTCGGGACAAAACTACGAGCAGTACCTC.

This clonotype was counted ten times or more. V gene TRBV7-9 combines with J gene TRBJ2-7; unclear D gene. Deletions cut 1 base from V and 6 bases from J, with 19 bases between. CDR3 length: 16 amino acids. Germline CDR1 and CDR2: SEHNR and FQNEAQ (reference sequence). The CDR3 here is CASSLVVRTKDSEQYF. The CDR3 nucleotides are TGTGCCAGCAGCTTAGTCGTAAGAACAAAAGACTCCGAGCAGTACTTC.

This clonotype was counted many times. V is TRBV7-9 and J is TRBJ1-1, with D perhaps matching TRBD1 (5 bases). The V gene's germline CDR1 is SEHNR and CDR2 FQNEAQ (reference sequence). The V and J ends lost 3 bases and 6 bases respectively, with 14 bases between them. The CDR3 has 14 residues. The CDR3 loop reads CASSFQGIVSEAFF. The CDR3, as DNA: TGTGCCAGCAGCTTCCAGGGTATCGTCTCTGAAGCTTTCTTT.

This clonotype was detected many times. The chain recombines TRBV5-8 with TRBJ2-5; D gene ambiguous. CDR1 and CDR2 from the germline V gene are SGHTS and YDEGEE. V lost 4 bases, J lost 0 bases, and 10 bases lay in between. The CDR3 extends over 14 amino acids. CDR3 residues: CASSGQIDQETQYF. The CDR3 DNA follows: TGTGCCAGCAGCGGGCAGATCGACCAAGAGACCCAGTACTTC.

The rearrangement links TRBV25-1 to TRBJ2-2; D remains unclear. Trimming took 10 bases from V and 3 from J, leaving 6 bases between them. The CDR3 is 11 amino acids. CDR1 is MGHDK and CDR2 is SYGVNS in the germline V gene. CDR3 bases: TGTGCCACCATCGACACCGGGGAGCTGTTTTTT. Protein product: CATIDTGELFF.

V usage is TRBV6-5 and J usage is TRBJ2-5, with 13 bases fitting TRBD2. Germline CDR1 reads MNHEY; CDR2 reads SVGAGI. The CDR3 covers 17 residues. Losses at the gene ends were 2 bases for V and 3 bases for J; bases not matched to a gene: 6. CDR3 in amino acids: CASSYLLAGGQEETQYF. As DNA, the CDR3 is TGTGCCAGCAGTTACCTACTAGCGGGAGGGCAGGAAGAGACCCAGTACTTC.

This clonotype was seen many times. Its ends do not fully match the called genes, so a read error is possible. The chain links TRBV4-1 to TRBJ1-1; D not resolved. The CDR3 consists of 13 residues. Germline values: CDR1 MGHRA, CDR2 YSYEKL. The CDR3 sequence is CASSQEENTEAFF. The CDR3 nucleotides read TGTGCCAGCAGCCAAGAGGAGAACACTGAAGCTTTCTTT.

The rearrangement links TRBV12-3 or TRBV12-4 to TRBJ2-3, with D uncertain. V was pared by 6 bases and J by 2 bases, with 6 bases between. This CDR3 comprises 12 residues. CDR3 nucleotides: TGTGCCAGCAGCCCCTTCACAGATACGCAGTATTTT. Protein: CASSPFTDTQYF.

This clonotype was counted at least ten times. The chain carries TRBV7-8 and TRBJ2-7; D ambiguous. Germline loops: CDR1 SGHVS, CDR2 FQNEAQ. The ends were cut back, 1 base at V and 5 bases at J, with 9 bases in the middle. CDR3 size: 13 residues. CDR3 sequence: CASSLVRLDEQYF. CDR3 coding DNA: TGTGCCAGCAGCTTAGTTCGCCTAGACGAGCAGTACTTC.

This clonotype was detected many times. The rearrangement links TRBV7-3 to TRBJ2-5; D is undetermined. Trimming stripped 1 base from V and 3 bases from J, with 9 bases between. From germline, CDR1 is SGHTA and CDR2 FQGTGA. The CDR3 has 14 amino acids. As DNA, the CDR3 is TGTGCCAGCAGCTTAAGTGCAGCAGAAGAGACCCAGTACTTC. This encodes CASSLSAAEETQYF.

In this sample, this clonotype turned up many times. The CDR3 sequence: CASSLRLQETQYF. The CDR3 nucleotides are TGTGCCAGCAGCTTGAGGCTTCAAGAGACCCAGTACTTC. The rearrangement links TRBV12-3 or TRBV12-4 to TRBJ2-5; no definite D call. The CDR3 extends over 13 amino acids. The germline V and J ends were trimmed by 6 bases and 2 bases, with 10 bases remaining between them.

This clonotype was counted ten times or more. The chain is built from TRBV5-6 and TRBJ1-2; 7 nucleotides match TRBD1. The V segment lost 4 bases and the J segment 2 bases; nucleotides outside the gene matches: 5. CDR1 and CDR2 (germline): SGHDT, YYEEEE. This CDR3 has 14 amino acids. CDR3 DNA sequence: TGTGCCAGCAGCCGGGACAGCGGAAACTATGGCTACACCTTC. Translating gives CASSRDSGNYGYTF.

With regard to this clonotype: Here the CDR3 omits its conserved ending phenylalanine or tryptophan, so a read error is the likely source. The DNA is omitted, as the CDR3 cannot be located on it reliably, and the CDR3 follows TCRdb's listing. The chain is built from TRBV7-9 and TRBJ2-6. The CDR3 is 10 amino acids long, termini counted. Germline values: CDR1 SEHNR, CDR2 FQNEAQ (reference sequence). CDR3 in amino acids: CASSPTSFNT.

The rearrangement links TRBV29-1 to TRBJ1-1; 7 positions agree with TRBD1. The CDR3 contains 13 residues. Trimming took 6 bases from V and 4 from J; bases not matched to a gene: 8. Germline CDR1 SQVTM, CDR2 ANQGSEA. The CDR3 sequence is CSVNPDRATEAFF. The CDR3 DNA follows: TGCAGCGTAAATCCTGACAGGGCCACTGAAGCTTTCTTT.

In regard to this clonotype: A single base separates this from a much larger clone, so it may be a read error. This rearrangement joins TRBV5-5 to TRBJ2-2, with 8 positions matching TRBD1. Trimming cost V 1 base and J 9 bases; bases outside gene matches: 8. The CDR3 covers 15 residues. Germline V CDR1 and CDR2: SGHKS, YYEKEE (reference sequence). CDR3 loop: CASSLSRRGRRELFF. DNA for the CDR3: TGTGCCAGCAGCTTGTCTCGCAGGGGGCGTCGGGAGCTGTTTTTT.

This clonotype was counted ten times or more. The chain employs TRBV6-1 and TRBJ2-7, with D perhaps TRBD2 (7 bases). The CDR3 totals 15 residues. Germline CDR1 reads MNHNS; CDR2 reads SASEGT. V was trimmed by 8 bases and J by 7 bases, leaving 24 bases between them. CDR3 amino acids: CASSRTAAEGGEQYF. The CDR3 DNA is TGTGCCAGCTCCCGGACAGCTGCGGAGGGAGGGGAGCAGTACTTC.

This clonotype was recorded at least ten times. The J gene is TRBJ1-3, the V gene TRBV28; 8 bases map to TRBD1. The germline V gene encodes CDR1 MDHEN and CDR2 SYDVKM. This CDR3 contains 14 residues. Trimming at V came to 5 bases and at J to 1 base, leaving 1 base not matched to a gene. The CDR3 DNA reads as TGTGCCAGCAGTCGGACAGGGTCTGGAAACACCATATATTTT. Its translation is CASSRTGSGNTIYF.

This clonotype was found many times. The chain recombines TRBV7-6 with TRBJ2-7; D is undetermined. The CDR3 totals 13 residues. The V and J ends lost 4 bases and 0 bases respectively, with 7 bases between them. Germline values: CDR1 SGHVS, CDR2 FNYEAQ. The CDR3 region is CASSSLNSYEQYF. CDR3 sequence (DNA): TGTGCCAGCAGCTCCCTGAACTCCTACGAGCAGTACTTC.

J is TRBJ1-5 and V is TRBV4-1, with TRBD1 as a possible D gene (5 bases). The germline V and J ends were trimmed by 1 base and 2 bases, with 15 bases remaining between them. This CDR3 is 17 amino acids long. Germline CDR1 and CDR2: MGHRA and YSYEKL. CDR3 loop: CASSQVAGSRGNQPQHF. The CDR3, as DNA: TGCGCCAGCAGCCAAGTGGCAGGGAGTAGGGGCAATCAGCCCCAGCATTTT.